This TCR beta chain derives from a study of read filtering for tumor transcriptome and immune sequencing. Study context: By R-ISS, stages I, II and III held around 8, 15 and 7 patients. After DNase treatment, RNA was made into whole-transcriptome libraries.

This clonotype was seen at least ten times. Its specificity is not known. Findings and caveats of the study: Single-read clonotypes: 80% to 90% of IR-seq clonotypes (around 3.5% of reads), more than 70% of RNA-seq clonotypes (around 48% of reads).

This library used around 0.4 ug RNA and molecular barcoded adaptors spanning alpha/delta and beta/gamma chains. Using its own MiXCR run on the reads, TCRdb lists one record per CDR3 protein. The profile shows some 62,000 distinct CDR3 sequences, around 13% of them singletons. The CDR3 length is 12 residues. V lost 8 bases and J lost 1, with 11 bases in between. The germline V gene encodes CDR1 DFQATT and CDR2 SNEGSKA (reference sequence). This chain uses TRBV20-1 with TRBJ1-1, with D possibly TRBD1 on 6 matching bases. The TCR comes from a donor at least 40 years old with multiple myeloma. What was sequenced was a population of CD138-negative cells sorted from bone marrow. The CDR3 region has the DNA TGCAGTCTAAGGACAGCGAACACTGAAGCTTTCTTT. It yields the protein CSLRTANTEAFF.